A single T cell receptor (beta chain) is shown here with its context. What it binds is unknown. One junction end does not reproduce the germline sequence, and a read error may be involved. This specimen belongs to a study of cytomegalovirus exposure and HLA in healthy donors. 13 Jbeta primers and 60 Vbeta primers were used for the PCR. This table comes from immunoSEQ multiplex PCR, and its TCRdb copy is limited to in-frame clones, with some not included. The profile covers some 56,000 clones, with 75% to 85% appearing a single time and 1.5% to 2% taken by the ten largest. Study results and limitations: A later look showed TCR association rates differing by HLA locus, highest for DRB1 and lowest for HLA-C. Across donors, presence/absence analyses took sequencing depth to be roughly uniform. Researchers reported from a later analysis that most CMV-associated TCR beta chains appeared HLA-restricted.

CDR1 LGHNA and CDR2 YSLEER come from the germline V gene. The CDR3 loop spans 18 amino acids. Sequenced: PBMCs. The rearrangement joins TRBV4-3 to TRBJ2-5; 7 bases match TRBD2. The receptor was derived from a human donor in good health. The CDR3 protein is CASSRRTVASGGQGTQYF. As DNA, the CDR3 is TGCGCCAGCAGCCGGCGAACAGTGGCTAGCGGCGGACAAGGGACCCAGTACTTC.